The rows below give T cell receptor beta chains drawn from one sample of a study of T-cell memory formation after mild COVID-19. MiXCR was run by TCRdb on the 5' RACE reads, yielding one entry per CDR3 protein. Of about 270,000 distinct CDR3 sequences in the sample, 15% to 20% were seen once. The sample consisted of PBMCs or a T cell subset sorted from them (not recorded which). These receptor sequences come from a man aged 18-30 years who had mild COVID-19 (a few samples of this study predate the infection). Cell type and time point are not known. The CDR3 runs from the conserved cysteine through the conserved F or W. Each record gives: J gene, clone size, V gene, D gene, CDR3 DNA, CDR3 protein. A D gene is named only where the DNA matches it firmly. Clone size is not always given. Where it is, it says once, few, many or a class for expanded clones.

TRBJ2-3,many,TRBV4-3,NA,TGCGCCAGCAGCCAAGAGTCGGCAGATACGCAGTATTTT,CASSQESADTQYF
TRBJ2-1,NA,TRBV5-1,NA,TGCGCCAGCAGCCAAAGGGGAGGCGAGCAGTTCTTC,CASSQRGGEQFF
TRBJ1-1,few,TRBV6-5,TRBD1,TGTGCCAGCCGCCACAGGGGGGACACTGAAGCTTTCTTT,CASRHRGDTEAFF
TRBJ2-3,NA,TRBV27,TRBD1,TGTGCCAGCAGTTCTGGACAGGGCATCACAGATACGCAGTATTTT,CASSSGQGITDTQYF
TRBJ2-2,many,TRBV4-3,NA,TGCGCCAGCAGCCAGGGGGATCGCGGTGGGGAGCTGTTTTTT,CASSQGDRGGELFF
TRBJ1-1,NA,TRBV5-1,NA,TGCGCCAGCAGCTTGGTTGCAGGGACGGGTATGGGAAACACTGAAGCTTTCTTT,CASSLVAGTGMGNTEAFF
TRBJ2-3,few,TRBV6-1,TRBD2,TGTGCCAGCAGTGCGGCGGGAGGACTAGCGGGGTTTGTGAATACGCAGTATTTT,CASSAAGGLAGFVNTQYF
TRBJ2-3,few,TRBV7-2,TRBD2,TGTGCCAGCAGTCCTAGCGGGGGCCCTCTTAGCACAGATACGCAGTATTTT,CASSPSGGPLSTDTQYF
TRBJ2-3,few,TRBV2,TRBD1,TGTGCCAGCAGTGGGGGGACAGGGAACACAGATACGCAGTATTTT,CASSGGTGNTDTQYF
TRBJ1-1,few,TRBV21-1,NA,TGTGCCAGCAGCAAAGAAGAATACCGCGGGAGGGGGACTGAAGCTTTCTTT,CASSKEEYRGRGTEAFF
TRBJ1-6,few,TRBV20-1,NA,TGCAGTGCTAGAGATGAGGGGAGCTCCTATAATTCACCCCTCCACTTT,CSARDEGSSYNSPLHF
TRBJ1-6,many,TRBV18,NA,TGTGCCAGCTCCCCGCAACAGGGAGTGAATTCACCCCTCCACTTT,CASSPQQGVNSPLHF
TRBJ2-7,NA,TRBV11-2,TRBD1,TGTGCCAGCAGCTTAGTGACGGGACAGGGGAACGAGCAGTACTTC,CASSLVTGQGNEQYF
TRBJ2-1,NA,TRBV12-3/TRBV12-4,NA,TGTGCCAGCAGCAAAGACAGACTCTCCTACAATGAGCAGTTCTTC,CASSKDRLSYNEQFF
TRBJ2-2,NA,TRBV5-1,NA,TGCGCCAGCAGCCCCCGGGGAGGGGGTGTAACCGGGGAGCTGTTTTTT,CASSPRGGGVTGELFF
TRBJ2-4,few,TRBV23-1,NA,TGCGCCAAACCCTCCGTGCAGGACGCAAGCCCCGAGGGGAACATTCAGTACTTC,CAKPSVQDASPEGNIQYF
TRBJ2-7,NA,TRBV6-5,TRBD1,TGTGCCAGCAGTCACGGGCCAGGGGGCTACGAGCAGTACTTC,CASSHGPGGYEQYF
TRBJ1-2,NA,TRBV6-5,NA,TGTGCCAGCAGTACCCCAACGACAGGATCTTATGGCTACACCTTC,CASSTPTTGSYGYTF
TRBJ1-4,NA,TRBV10-3,TRBD1,TGTGCCATCAGTGGGACAGGGGGTCTGGAAAAACTGTTTTTT,CAISGTGGLEKLFF
TRBJ1-2,NA,TRBV5-5,TRBD1,TGTGCCAGCAGCTTGAACAGGGGGGCCTATGGCTACACCTTC,CASSLNRGAYGYTF
TRBJ2-4,few,TRBV7-6,NA,TGTGCCAGCCTGAGGGGAAACAGGGTAACCAAAAACATTCAGTACTTC,CASLRGNRVTKNIQYF
TRBJ2-1,few,TRBV7-9,NA,TGTGCCAGCAGCTTAGGCTGGGTTTCGGATGAGCAGTTCTTC,CASSLGWVSDEQFF
TRBJ2-7,few,TRBV5-1,NA,TGCGCCAGCAGCGTCGCAGTCTCCTACGAGCAGTACTTC,CASSVAVSYEQYF
TRBJ2-2,few,TRBV11-2,TRBD2,TGTGCCAGCAGCGCGGGACTAGCGGGGGACAACACCGGGGAGCTGTTTTTT,CASSAGLAGDNTGELFF
TRBJ2-5,few,TRBV29-1,TRBD1,TGCAGCGTTTTGGGCAGGGGGTTCCAAGAGACCCAGTACTTC,CSVLGRGFQETQYF
TRBJ2-7,NA,TRBV12-3/TRBV12-4,NA,TGTGCCAGCAGTCCATTGGACGGTGCTACCTACGAGCAGTACTTC,CASSPLDGATYEQYF
TRBJ2-2,NA,TRBV9,TRBD2,TGTGCCAGCAGCGGCCTGTTGGTAGATGGGGGGGAGAACACCGGGGAGCTGTTTTTT,CASSGLLVDGGENTGELFF